This T cell receptor beta chain was obtained from a study of blood T cell repertoires in COVID-19. Study as a whole: Samples came from the United States, Italy and Spain, spanning acute and convalescent COVID-19. Sources were T cells, B-cell-depleted T cells, or PBMCs; the material itself was cDNA or gDNA.

V lost 1 base, J lost 3 bases, and 7 bases lay in between. The CDR3 length is 15 residues. Germline assignment: CDR1 SGHAT and CDR2 FQNNGV. Profiled with immunoSEQ multiplex PCR; TCRdb holds only in-frame clones, not every one. Of 180,000 or so clones listed, approximately 79% are singletons. This receptor was identified in a man aged 50 or older who had recovered from COVID-19. V gene TRBV11-2 combines with J gene TRBJ2-6; D may be TRBD2 (5 bases). Input material: peripheral blood. This CDR3 reads CASSLAAVGANVLTF. The CDR3 nucleotides read TGTGCCAGCAGCTTAGCAGCGGTTGGGGCCAACGTCCTGACTTTC.